The clone carrying this TCR beta chain ranks as medium-sized. The repertoire came from unfractionated whole blood and reflected all unsorted peripheral T cells. Approximately 510 ng RNA was reverse transcribed with alpha and beta constant-region primers. Using multiplexing indices, alpha and beta chain libraries were generated apart by chain-specific third strand synthesis. MiXCR was run by TCRdb on the 5' RACE reads, yielding one entry per CDR3 protein. This sample has around 20,000 distinct CDR3 sequences; 12% occur once, and the top ten carry over 8.5%. Germline V CDR1 and CDR2: LGHDT, YNNKEL (reference sequence). The V and J ends lost 8 bases and 1 base respectively, with 11 bases between them. The CDR3 contains 13 residues. The data stem from a study of HIV-infected patients and healthy controls.

The receptor's source is an adult in good health. Sequenced input: blood. The J gene is TRBJ1-1, the V gene TRBV3-1, with a weak D call TRBD1 (6 bases). In DNA, the CDR3 is TGTGCCAGCGGAAAGACAGGGAACACTGAAGCTTTCTTT. It encodes CASGKTGNTEAFF.